This T cell receptor (beta chain) emerged from a study of T cell repertoires and Cas9 in healthy adults. Study background: SpCas9-reactive CD4 and CD8 T cells were characterized for potency, cytotoxicity and lineage.

Remarks on this clone: Its antigen is still unknown.

Study outcomes and limitations: Reportedly, SpCas9-reactive effector T cell proliferation and function were mitigated by SpCas9-reactive Tregs in vitro.

TCRdb's table, derived via immunoSEQ multiplex PCR, lists solely in-frame clones and lacks some. Of tens of thousands of clones detected, roughly 90% appear once; the ten largest clones hold 0.6% to 0.8%. The CDR3 contains 14 residues. The trim removed 2 bases at V and 2 bases at J, leaving 3 bases unmatched. CDR1 KGHSH and CDR2 LQKENI come from the germline V gene. Specimen: CD4+ effector T cells (CD127+, CD25-, CD137-, CD154-) from PBMCs; culture status not recorded. This receptor was identified in a human donor in good health. The chain recombines TRBV18 with TRBJ2-7; 7 positions agree with TRBD1. The CDR3 nucleotides are TGTGCCAGCTCACCAGCCGGGACAGCCTACGAGCAGTACTTC. This sequence encodes CASSPAGTAYEQYF.